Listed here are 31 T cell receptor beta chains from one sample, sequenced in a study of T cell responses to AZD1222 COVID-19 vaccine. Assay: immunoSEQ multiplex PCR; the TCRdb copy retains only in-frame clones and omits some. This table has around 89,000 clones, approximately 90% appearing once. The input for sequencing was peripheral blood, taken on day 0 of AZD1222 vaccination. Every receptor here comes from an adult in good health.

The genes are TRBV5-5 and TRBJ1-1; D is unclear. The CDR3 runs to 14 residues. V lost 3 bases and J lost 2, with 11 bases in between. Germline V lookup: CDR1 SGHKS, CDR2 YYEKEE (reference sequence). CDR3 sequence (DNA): TGTGCCAGCAGCTCATCAGAGATTAACACTGAAGCTTTCTTT. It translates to CASSSSEINTEAFF.

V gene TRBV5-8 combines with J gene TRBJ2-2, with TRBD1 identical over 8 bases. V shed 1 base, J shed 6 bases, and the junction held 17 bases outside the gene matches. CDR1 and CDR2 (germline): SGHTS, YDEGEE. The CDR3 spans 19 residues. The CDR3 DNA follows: TGTGCCAGCAGCTTGCTGACAGGGGCCCGATTAACCCGTTCCGGGGAGCTGTTTTTT. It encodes CASSLLTGARLTRSGELFF.

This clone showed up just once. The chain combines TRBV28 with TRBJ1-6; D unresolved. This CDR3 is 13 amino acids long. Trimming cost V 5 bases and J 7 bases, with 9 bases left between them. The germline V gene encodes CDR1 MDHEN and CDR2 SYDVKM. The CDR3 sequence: CASSNQWNSPLHF. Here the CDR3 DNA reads TGTGCCAGCAGTAACCAGTGGAATTCACCCCTCCACTTT.

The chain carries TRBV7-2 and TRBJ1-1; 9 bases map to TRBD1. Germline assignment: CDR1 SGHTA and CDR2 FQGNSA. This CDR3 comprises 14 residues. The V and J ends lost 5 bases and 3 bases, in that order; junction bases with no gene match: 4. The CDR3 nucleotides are TGTGCCAGCAGCCGCGGACAGGGGTACACTGAAGCTTTCTTT. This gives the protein CASSRGQGYTEAFF. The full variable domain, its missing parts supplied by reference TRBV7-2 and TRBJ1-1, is GAGVSQSPSNKVTEKGKDVELRCDPISGHTALYWYRQSLGQGLEFLIYFQGNSAPDKSGLPSDRFSAERTGGSVSTLTIQRTQQEDSAVYLCASSRGQGYTEAFFGQGTRLTVV.

CDR3 loop: CASSLQGAGEETQYF. The CDR3 nucleotides are TGCGCCAGCAGCTTACAGGGGGCCGGAGAAGAGACCCAGTACTTC. This sequence joins TRBV5-1 and TRBJ2-5, with 9 bases identical to TRBD1. The CDR3 has 15 amino acids. V dropped 2 bases and J dropped 3; count of bases not matched to a gene: 5. Germline V lookup: CDR1 SGHRS, CDR2 YFSETQ.

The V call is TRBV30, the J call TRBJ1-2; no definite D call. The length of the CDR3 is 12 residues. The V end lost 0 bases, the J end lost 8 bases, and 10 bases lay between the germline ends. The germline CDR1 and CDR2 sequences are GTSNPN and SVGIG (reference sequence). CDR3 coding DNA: TGTGCCTGGAGTGTATCAAGGAGAGGCTACACCTTC. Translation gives CAWSVSRRGYTF.

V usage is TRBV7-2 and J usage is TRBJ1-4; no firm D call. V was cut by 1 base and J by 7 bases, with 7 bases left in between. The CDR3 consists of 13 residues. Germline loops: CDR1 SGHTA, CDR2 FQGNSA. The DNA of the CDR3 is TGTGCCAGCAGCTTAGGCAGGCGTGAAAAACTGTTTTTT. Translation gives CASSLGRREKLFF. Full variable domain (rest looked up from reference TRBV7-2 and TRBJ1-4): GAGVSQSPSNKVTEKGKDVELRCDPISGHTALYWYRQSLGQGLEFLIYFQGNSAPDKSGLPSDRFSAERTGGSVSTLTIQRTQQEDSAVYLCASSLGRREKLFFGSGTQLSVL.

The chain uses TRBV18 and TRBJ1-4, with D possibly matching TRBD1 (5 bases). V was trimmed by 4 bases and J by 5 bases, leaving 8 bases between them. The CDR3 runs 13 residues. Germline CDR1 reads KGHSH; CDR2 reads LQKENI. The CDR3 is CASSRAGNEKLFF. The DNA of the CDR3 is TGTGCCAGCTCACGGGCAGGGAATGAAAAACTGTTTTTT. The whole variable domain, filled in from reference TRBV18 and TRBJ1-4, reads NAGVMQNPRHLVRRRGQEARLRCSPMKGHSHVYWYRQLPEEGLKFMVYLQKENIIDESGMPKERFSAEFPKEGPSILRIQQVVRGDSAAYFCASSRAGNEKLFFGSGTQLSVL.

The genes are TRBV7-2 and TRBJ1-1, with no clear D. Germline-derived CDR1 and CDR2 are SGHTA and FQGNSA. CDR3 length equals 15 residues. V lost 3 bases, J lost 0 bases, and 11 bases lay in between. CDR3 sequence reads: CASSFGALMNTEAFF. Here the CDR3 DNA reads TGTGCCAGCAGCTTTGGCGCGCTGATGAACACTGAAGCTTTCTTT.

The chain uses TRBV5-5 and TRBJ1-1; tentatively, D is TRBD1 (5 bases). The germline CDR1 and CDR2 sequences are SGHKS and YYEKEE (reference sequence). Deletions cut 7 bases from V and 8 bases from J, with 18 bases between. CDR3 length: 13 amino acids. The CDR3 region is CASGYGATEEAFF. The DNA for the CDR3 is TGTGCCAGCGGGTATGGGGCTACCGAAGAAGCTTTCTTT.

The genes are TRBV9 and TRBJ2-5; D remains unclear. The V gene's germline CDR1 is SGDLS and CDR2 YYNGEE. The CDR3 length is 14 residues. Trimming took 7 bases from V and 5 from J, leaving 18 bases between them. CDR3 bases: TGTGCCAGCGGGCGCCATGGGTTGGGTGAGACCCAGTACTTC. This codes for CASGRHGLGETQYF.

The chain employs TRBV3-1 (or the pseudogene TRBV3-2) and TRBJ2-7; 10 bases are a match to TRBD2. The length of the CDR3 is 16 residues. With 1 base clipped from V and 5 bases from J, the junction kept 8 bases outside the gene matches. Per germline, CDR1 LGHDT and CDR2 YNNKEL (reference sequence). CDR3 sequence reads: CASSQASGGRSDEQYF. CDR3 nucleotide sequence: TGTGCCAGCAGCCAAGCTAGCGGGGGCCGTTCTGACGAGCAGTACTTC.

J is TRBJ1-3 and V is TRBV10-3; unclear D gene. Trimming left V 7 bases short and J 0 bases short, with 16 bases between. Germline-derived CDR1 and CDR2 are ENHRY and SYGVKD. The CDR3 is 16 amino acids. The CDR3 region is CAINTGFRLSGNTIYF. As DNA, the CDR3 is TGTGCCATCAATACCGGTTTCAGACTCTCTGGAAACACCATATATTTT.

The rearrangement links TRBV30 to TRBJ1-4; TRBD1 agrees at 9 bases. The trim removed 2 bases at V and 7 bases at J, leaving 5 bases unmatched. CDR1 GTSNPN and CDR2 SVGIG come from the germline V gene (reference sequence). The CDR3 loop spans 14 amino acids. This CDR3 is CAWSNDRGFEKLFF. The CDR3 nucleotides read TGTGCCTGGAGTAACGACAGGGGGTTTGAAAAACTGTTTTTT.

CDR3 DNA: TGTGCCAGCAGCCCCCGAGGACAGTCCTACGAGCAGTACTTC. Amino acid sequence: CASSPRGQSYEQYF. The rearrangement uses TRBV9 and TRBJ2-7, with D perhaps matching TRBD1 (6 bases). Per the germline V gene, CDR1 is SGDLS and CDR2 is YYNGEE. This CDR3 contains 14 residues. V shed 4 bases and J shed 1 base, with 12 bases lying between them. The full variable domain, with the rest looked up from reference TRBV9 and TRBJ2-7, is DSGVTQTPKHLITATGQRVTLRCSPRSGDLSVYWYQQSLDQGLQFLIQYYNGEERAKGNILERFSAQQFPDLHSELNLSSLELGDSALYFCASSPRGQSYEQYFGPGTRLTVT.

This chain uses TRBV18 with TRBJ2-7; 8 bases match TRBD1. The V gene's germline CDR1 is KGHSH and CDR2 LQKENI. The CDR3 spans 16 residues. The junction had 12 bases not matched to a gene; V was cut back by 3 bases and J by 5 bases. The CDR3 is CASSPLGTGPNNEQYF. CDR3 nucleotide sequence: TGTGCCAGCTCACCGTTAGGGACAGGCCCTAATAACGAGCAGTACTTC.

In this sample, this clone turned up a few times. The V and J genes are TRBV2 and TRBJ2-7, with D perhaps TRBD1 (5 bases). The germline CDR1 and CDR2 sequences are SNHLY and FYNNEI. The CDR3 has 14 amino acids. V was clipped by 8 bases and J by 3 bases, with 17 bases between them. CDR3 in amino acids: CASLEWGSNYEQYF. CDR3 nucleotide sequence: TGTGCCAGCCTTGAGTGGGGCTCAAACTACGAGCAGTACTTC.

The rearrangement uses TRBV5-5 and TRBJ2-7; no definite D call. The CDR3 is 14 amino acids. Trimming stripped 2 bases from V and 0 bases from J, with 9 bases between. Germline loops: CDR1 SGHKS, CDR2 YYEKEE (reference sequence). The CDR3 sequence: CASSFVGSSYEQYF. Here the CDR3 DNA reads TGTGCCAGCAGCTTTGTGGGAAGCTCCTACGAGCAGTACTTC.

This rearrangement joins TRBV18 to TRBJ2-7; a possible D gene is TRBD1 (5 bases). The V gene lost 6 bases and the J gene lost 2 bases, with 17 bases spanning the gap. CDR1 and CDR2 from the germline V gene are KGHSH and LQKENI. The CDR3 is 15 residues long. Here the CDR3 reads CASSPQGLSAYEQYF. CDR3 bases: TGTGCCAGCTCCCCGCAGGGTCTTTCAGCCTACGAGCAGTACTTC.

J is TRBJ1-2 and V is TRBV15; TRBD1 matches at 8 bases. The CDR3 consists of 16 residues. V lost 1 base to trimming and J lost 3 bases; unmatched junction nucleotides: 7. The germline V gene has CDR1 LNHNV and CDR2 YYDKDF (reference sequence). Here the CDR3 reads CATSRVFSGGDYGYTF. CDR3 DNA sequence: TGTGCCACCAGCAGAGTGTTTTCAGGGGGCGACTATGGCTACACCTTC.

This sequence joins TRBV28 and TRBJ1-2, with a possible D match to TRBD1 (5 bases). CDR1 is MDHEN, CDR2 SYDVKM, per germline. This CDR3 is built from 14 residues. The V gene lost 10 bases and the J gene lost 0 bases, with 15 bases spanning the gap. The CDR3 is CATYMGVANYGYTF. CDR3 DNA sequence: TGTGCCACCTATATGGGGGTCGCTAACTATGGCTACACCTTC.

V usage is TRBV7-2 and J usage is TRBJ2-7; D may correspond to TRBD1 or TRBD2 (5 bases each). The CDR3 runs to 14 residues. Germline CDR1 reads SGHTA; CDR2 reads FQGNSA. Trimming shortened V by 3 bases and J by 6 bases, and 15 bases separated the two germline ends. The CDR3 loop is CASSFVTGRAEQYF. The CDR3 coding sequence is TGTGCCAGCAGCTTTGTTACGGGGCGCGCCGAGCAGTACTTC. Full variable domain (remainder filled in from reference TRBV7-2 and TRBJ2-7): GAGVSQSPSNKVTEKGKDVELRCDPISGHTALYWYRQSLGQGLEFLIYFQGNSAPDKSGLPSDRFSAERTGGSVSTLTIQRTQQEDSAVYLCASSFVTGRAEQYFGPGTRLTVT.

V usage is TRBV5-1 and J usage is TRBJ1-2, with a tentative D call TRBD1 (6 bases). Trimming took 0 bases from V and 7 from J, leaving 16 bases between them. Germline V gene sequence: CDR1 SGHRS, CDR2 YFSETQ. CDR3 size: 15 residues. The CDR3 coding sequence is TGCGCCAGCAGCTTGGCGGGGGCTATCGGATTTGGCTACACCTTC. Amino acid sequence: CASSLAGAIGFGYTF.

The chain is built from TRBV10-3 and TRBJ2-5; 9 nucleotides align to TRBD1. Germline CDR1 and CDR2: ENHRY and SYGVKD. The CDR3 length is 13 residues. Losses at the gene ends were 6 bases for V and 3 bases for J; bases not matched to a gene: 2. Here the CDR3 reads CAISGQGKETQYF. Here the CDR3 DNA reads TGTGCCATCAGCGGACAGGGGAAAGAGACCCAGTACTTC.

The CDR3, as DNA: TGTGCCAGCAGCCGACAGGGGGGCAGGGGTGAAAAACTGTTTTTT. This sequence encodes CASSRQGGRGEKLFF. V and J are TRBV2 and TRBJ1-4; TRBD1 agrees at 9 bases. The V and J ends lost 6 bases and 7 bases, in that order; junction bases with no gene match: 9. Germline assignment: CDR1 SNHLY and CDR2 FYNNEI. The CDR3 sequence is 15 residues long.

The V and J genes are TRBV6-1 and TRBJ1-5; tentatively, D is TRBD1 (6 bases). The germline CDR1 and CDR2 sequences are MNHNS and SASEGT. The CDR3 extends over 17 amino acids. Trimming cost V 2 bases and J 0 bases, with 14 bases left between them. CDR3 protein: CASSEPAGAYSNQPQHF. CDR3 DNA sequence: TGTGCCAGCAGTGAACCCGCAGGGGCATATAGCAATCAGCCCCAGCATTTT.

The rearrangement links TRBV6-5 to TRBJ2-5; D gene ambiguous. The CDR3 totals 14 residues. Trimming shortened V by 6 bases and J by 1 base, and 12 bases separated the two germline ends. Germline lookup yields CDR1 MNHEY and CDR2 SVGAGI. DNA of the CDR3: TGTGCCAGCAGGCTAGACACCGTCCAAGAGACCCAGTACTTC. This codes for CASRLDTVQETQYF.

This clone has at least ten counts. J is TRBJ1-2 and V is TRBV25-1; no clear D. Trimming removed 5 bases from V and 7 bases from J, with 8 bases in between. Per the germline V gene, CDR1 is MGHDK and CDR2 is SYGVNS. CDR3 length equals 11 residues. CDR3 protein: CASSFRVGYTF. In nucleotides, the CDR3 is TGTGCCAGCAGTTTTAGGGTTGGCTACACCTTC.

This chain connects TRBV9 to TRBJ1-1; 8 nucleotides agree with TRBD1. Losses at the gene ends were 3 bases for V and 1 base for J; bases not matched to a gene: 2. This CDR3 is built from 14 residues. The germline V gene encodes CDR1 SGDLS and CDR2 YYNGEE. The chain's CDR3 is CASSGGQENTEAFF. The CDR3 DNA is TGTGCCAGCAGCGGGGGACAGGAGAACACTGAAGCTTTCTTT.

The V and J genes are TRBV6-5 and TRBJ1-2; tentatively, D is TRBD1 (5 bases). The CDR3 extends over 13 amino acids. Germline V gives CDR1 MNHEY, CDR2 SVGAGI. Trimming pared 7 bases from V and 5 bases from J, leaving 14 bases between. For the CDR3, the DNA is TGTGCCAGCACTCGGGGGGGTCTATATGGCTACACCTTC. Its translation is CASTRGGLYGYTF.

CDR3 amino acids: CASSSSGVQINTEAFF. The CDR3 DNA reads as TGTGCCAGTAGTTCCTCGGGGGTACAGATAAACACTGAAGCTTTCTTT. This sequence joins TRBV19 and TRBJ1-1; a weak D match, TRBD1 (5 bases). This CDR3 is built from 16 residues. Germline lookup yields CDR1 LNHDA and CDR2 SQIVND (reference sequence). V was pared by 5 bases and J by 2 bases, with 18 bases between.